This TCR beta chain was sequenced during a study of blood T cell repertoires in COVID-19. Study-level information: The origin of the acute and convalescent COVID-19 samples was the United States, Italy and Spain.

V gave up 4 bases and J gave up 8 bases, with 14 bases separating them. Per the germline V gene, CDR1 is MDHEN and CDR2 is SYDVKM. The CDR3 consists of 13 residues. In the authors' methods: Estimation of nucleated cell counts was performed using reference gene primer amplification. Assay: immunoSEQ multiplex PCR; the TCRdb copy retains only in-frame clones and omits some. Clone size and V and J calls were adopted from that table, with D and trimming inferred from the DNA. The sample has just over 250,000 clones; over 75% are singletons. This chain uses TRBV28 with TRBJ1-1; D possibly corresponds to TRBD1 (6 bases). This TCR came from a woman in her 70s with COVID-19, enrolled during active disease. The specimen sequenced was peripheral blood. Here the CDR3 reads CASSSVQGSEAFF. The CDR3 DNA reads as TGTGCCAGCAGTTCCGTACAGGGTTCAGAAGCTTTCTTT.